The 11 T cell receptor beta chains listed next were all sequenced from one sample in a study of OX40 agonist ivuxolimab in advanced cancers. Assay: immunoSEQ multiplex PCR; the TCRdb copy retains only in-frame clones and omits some. Altogether fewer than 95,000 clones are present, about 92% being singletons, with the ten largest covering about 3.4%. Sequences were derived from CD4+ or CD8+ T cells sorted from blood, sampled in a trial of the OX40 agonist ivuxolimab. These receptors were taken from an adult with an advanced solid tumor such as melanoma, head and neck, liver or kidney cancer.

The V gene is TRBV11-2, the J gene TRBJ1-6; 10 bases are a match to TRBD1. The CDR3 loop spans 19 amino acids. The trim removed 5 bases at V and 0 bases at J, leaving 10 bases unmatched. In germline, CDR1 is SGHAT, CDR2 FQNNGV. The CDR3 DNA sequence: TGTGCCAGCAGCCGTTCCCGGGACAGGGGCAGCTCCTATAATTCACCCCTCCACTTT. Amino acids: CASSRSRDRGSSYNSPLHF.

J is TRBJ2-1 and V is TRBV9; possibly TRBD1 or TRBD2 for D (5 bases each). Germline V gene lookup returns CDR1 SGDLS and CDR2 YYNGEE. The CDR3 consists of 14 residues. Trimming pared 3 bases from V and 7 bases from J, leaving 14 bases between. The CDR3 protein is CASSDRDVANEQFF. Written as DNA, the CDR3 is TGTGCCAGCAGCGACCGGGACGTAGCAAATGAGCAGTTCTTC.

The chain is built from TRBV4-1 and TRBJ2-7; 11 positions match TRBD1. V was pared by 3 bases and J by 4 bases, with 5 bases of the junction left unmatched. Germline V lookup: CDR1 MGHRA, CDR2 YSYEKL. The CDR3 loop spans 15 amino acids. The CDR3 loop is CASSHGQGAGYEQYF. Written as DNA, the CDR3 is TGCGCCAGCAGCCACGGACAGGGGGCTGGGTACGAGCAGTACTTC.

The rearrangement uses TRBV29-1 and TRBJ1-2; unclear D gene. This CDR3 region has 13 residues. Germline V gene lookup returns CDR1 SQVTM and CDR2 ANQGSEA. V gave up 4 bases and J gave up 1 base, with 10 bases separating them. CDR3 bases: TGCAGCGTTGCAGCATCCGATAACTATGGCTACACCTTC. The encoded protein is CSVAASDNYGYTF.

This sequence joins TRBV7-2 and TRBJ2-5, with D hard to call. V lost 1 base, J lost 5 bases, and 14 bases lay in between. The CDR3 loop spans 15 amino acids. CDR1 is SGHTA, CDR2 FQGNSA, per germline. The CDR3 DNA is TGTGCCAGCAGCTTAGGGGAATACGAATGGGAGACCCAGTACTTC. It yields the protein CASSLGEYEWETQYF.

The J gene is TRBJ1-1, the V gene TRBV4-3, with D maybe TRBD1 (5 bases). CDR1 is LGHNA, CDR2 YSLEER, per germline. The CDR3 length is 13 residues. Trimming removed 5 bases at V and 7 bases at J, with 14 bases between. The CDR3 reads CASSSTGGFEAFF. The DNA of the CDR3 is TGCGCCAGCAGCTCAACGGGGGGATTTGAAGCTTTCTTT.

The sample holds one count of this clone. The V gene is TRBV27, the J gene TRBJ1-5; D possibly corresponds to TRBD1 (6 bases). Germline V gene data show CDR1 as MNHEY and CDR2 as SMNVEV (reference sequence). Trimming took 5 bases from V and 4 from J, leaving 15 bases between them. The CDR3 spans 15 residues. The CDR3 here is CASSIAQGMNQPQHF. CDR3 sequence (DNA): TGTGCCAGCAGTATAGCGCAGGGGATGAATCAGCCCCAGCATTTT.

V gene TRBV2 combines with J gene TRBJ1-2; the D is unclear. Germline V lookup: CDR1 SNHLY, CDR2 FYNNEI. The CDR3 has 13 amino acids. V shed 3 bases and J shed 2 bases, with 7 bases lying between them. CDR3 sequence: CASSDGQNYGYTF. The CDR3 DNA follows: TGTGCCAGCAGTGACGGGCAAAACTATGGCTACACCTTC. Full variable domain (rest looked up from reference TRBV2 and TRBJ1-2): EPEVTQTPSHQVTQMGQEVILRCVPISNHLYFYWYRQILGQKVEFLVSFYNNEISEKSEIFDDQFSVERPDGSNFTLKIRSTKLEDSAMYFCASSDGQNYGYTFGSGTRLTVV.

This sequence joins TRBV11-3 and TRBJ2-1; D remains ambiguous. Germline loops: CDR1 SGHNT, CDR2 YENEEA. Trimming stripped 4 bases from V and 3 bases from J, with 10 bases between. This CDR3 contains 14 residues. CDR3 loop: CASSSGQDYNEQFF. CDR3 DNA: TGTGCCAGCAGCTCCGGTCAGGACTACAATGAGCAGTTCTTC.

The V and J genes are TRBV10-3 and TRBJ2-7; either TRBD1 or TRBD2 may supply D (5 bases each). Germline V lookup: CDR1 ENHRY, CDR2 SYGVKD. The CDR3 extends over 12 amino acids. The V end was cut by 8 bases, the J end by 0 bases, with 8 bases between. The CDR3 loop is CAIQGPSYEQYF. CDR3 nucleotides: TGTGCCATCCAGGGACCCTCCTACGAGCAGTACTTC.

The chain's CDR3 is CASTPSGATNEKLFF. CDR3 nucleotides: TGTGCCAGCACGCCCAGCGGGGCAACTAATGAAAAACTGTTTTTT. The chain is built from TRBV9 and TRBJ1-4; D is undetermined. The CDR3 sequence is 15 residues long. V lost 6 bases, J lost 0 bases, and 12 bases lay in between. Germline CDR1 is SGDLS and CDR2 is YYNGEE.